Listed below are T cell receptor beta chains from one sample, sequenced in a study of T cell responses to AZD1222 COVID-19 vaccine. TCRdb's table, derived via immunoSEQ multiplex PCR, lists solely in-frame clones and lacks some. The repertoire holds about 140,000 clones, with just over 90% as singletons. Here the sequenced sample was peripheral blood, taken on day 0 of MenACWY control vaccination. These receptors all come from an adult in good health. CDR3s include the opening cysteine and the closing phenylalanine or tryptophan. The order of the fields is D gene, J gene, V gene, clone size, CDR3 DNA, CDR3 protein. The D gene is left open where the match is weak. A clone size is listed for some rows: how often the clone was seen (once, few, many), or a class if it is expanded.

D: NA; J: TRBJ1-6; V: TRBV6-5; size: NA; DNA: TGTGCCAGCAATGCAGGGAAGAATTCACCCCTCCACTTT; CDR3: CASNAGKNSPLHF
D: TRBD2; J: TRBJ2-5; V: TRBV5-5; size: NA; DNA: TGTGCCAGCAGCCCCTACCCCCTAGCGGGATTTGAGACCCAGTACTTC; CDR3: CASSPYPLAGFETQYF
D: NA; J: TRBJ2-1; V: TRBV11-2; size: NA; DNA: TGTGCCAGCAGCTTAGAGTTGAATGAGCAGTTCTTC; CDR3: CASSLELNEQFF
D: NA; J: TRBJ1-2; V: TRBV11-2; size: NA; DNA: TGTGCCAGCAGCCCCCGTTCCCGGAGGGCCTCCTATGGCTACACCTTC; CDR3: CASSPRSRRASYGYTF
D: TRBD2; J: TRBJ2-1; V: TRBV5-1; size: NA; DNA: TGCGCCAGCAGTAGCGGGCAGGCTTACAATGAGCAGTTCTTC; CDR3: CASSSGQAYNEQFF
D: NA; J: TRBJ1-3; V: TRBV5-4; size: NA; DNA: TGTGCCAGCAGCGAGAGGGGCTCTGGAAACACCATATATTTT; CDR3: CASSERGSGNTIYF
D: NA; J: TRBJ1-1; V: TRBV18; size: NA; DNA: TGTGCCAGCTCACCAGACTCCATGAACACTGAAGCTTTCTTT; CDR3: CASSPDSMNTEAFF
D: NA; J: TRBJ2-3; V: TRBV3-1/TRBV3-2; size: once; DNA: TGTGCCAGCAGCCAACGGGTTGGCACAGATACGCAGTATTTT; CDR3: CASSQRVGTDTQYF
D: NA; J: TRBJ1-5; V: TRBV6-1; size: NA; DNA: TGTGCCAGCAGTGAGGGGGGGGGTAGCAATCAGCCCCAGCATTTT; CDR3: CASSEGGGSNQPQHF
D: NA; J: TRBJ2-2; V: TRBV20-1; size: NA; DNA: TGCAGTGCTAGTCGCCTAGTGGGCACCGGGGAGCTGTTTTTT; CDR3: CSASRLVGTGELFF
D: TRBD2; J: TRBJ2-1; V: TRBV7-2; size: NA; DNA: TGTGCCAGCAGCTTAGTTGCGAGCGGGGGCCTCTACAATGAGCAGTTCTTC; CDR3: CASSLVASGGLYNEQFF
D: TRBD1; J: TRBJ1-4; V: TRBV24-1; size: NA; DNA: TGTGCCACCAGTGACCCGACAGGGGGCGAGGATGAAAAACTGTTTTTT; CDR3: CATSDPTGGEDEKLFF
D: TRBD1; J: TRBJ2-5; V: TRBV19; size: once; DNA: TGTGCCAGTAGTAAAGACAGGGTTGAGACCCAGTACTTC; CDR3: CASSKDRVETQYF
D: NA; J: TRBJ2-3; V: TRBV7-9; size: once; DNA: TGTGCCAGCAGCTTAGAGATCCACACAGATACGCAGTATTTT; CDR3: CASSLEIHTDTQYF
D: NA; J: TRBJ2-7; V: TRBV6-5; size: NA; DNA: TGTGCCAGCAGCTACTCCCGGGTAGTGGCATACGAGCAGTACTTC; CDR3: CASSYSRVVAYEQYF
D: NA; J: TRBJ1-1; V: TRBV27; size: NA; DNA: TGTGCCAGCAGCCTCGGGGGGGGTACTGAAGCTTTCTTT; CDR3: CASSLGGGTEAFF